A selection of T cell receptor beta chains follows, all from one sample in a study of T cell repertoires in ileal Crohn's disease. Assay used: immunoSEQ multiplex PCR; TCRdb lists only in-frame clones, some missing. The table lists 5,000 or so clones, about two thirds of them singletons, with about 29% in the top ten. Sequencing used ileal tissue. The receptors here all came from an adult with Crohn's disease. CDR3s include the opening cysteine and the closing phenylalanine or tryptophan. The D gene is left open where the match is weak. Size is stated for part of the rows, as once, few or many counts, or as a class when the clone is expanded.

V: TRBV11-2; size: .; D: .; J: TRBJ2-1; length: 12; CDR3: CASSFQEGAQFF; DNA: TGTGCCAGCAGCTTCCAAGAGGGAGCTCAGTTCTTC
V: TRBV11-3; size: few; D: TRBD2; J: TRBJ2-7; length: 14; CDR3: CASSLKLAGPEQYF; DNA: TGTGCCAGCAGCTTAAAACTAGCGGGCCCCGAGCAGTACTTC
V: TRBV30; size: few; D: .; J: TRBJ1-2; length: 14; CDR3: CAWSRARSTGGYTF; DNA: TGTGCCTGGAGCAGAGCACGATCAACGGGAGGCTACACCTTC
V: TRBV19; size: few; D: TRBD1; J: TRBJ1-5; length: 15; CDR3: CASSLGTGYGQPQHF; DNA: TGTGCCAGTAGTCTTGGGACAGGGTACGGTCAGCCCCAGCATTTT
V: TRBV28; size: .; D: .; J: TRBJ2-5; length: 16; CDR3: CASSGQRLGIVETQYF; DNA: TGTGCCAGCAGTGGCCAGCGACTAGGGATAGTCGAGACCCAGTACTTC
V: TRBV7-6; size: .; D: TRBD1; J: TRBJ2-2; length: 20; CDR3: CASSRLGQGSSIRNTGELFF; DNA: TGTGCCAGCAGCCGCCTGGGACAGGGGAGTAGTATTAGGAACACCGGGGAGCTGTTTTTT
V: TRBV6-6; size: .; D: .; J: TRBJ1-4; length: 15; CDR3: CASMESRQGGEKLFF; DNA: TGTGCCAGCATGGAAAGTAGGCAGGGTGGGGAAAAACTGTTTTTT
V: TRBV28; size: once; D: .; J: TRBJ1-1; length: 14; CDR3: CASSFWGGNTEAFF; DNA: TGTGCCAGCAGTTTTTGGGGGGGCAACACTGAAGCTTTCTTT
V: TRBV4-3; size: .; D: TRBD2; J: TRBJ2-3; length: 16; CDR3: CASSQDRGGDTDTQYF; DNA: TGCGCCAGCAGCCAAGATCGCGGGGGAGACACAGATACGCAGTATTTT
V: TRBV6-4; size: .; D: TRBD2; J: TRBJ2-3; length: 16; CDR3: CASGERAGAGTDTQYF; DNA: TGTGCCAGCGGCGAAAGAGCGGGAGCAGGCACAGATACGCAGTATTTT
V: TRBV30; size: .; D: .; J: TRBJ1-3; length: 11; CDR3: CAWSVQGTIYF; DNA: TGTGCCTGGAGTGTACAGGGAACCATATATTTT
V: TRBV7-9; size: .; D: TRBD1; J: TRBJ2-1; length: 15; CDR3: CASSQGTAEDNEQFF; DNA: TGTGCCAGCAGCCAAGGGACAGCCGAGGACAATGAGCAGTTCTTC
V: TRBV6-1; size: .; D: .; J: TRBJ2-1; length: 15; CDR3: CASSEAEGAGNEQFF; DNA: TGTGCCAGCAGTGAAGCAGAGGGGGCGGGGAATGAGCAGTTCTTC
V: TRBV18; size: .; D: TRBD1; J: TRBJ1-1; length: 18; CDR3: CASSPSGQVPPGGTEAFF; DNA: TGTGCCAGCTCACCATCGGGACAGGTTCCCCCCGGAGGGACTGAAGCTTTCTTT
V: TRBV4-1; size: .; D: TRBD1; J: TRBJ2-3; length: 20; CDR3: CASSHRSIDRTGVRTDTQYF; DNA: TGCGCCAGCAGCCATCGAAGTATAGACAGGACAGGGGTGCGAACAGATACGCAGTATTTT
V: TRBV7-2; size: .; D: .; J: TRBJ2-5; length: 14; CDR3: CASKKSPGQETQYF; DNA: TGTGCCAGCAAAAAATCGCCGGGGCAAGAGACCCAGTACTTC
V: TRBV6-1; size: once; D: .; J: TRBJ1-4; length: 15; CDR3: CASSKRTIGGEKLFF; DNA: TGTGCCAGCAGTAAACGAACGATCGGGGGTGAAAAACTGTTTTTT
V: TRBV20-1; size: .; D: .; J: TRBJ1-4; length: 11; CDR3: CSAARGEKLFF; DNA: TGCAGTGCTGCCAGGGGTGAAAAACTGTTTTTT
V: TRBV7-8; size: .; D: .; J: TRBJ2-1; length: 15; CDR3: CASSLASGDLNEQFF; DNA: TGTGCCAGCAGCTTAGCGTCGGGGGATCTCAATGAGCAGTTCTTC
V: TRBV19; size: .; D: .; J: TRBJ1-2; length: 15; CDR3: CASSQYGQWNYGYTF; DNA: TGTGCCAGTAGTCAGTACGGACAGTGGAACTATGGCTACACCTTC